The next 29 T cell receptor beta chains were all read from a single sample in a study of T-cell memory formation after mild COVID-19. MiXCR, applied by TCRdb to the 5' RACE reads, yields one record per CDR3 protein. The sample lists roughly 280,000 distinct CDR3 sequences; less than 9.5% were seen once. Sample: PBMCs or a T cell subset sorted from them (not recorded which). These receptors came from a man aged 18-30 years who had mild COVID-19 (a few samples of this study predate the infection). Cell type and time point are not known.

This chain uses TRBV3-1 with TRBJ2-7; 7 bases are a match to TRBD2. CDR3 size: 13 residues. V gave up 4 bases and J gave up 0 bases; unmatched junction bases: 0. The germline V gene encodes CDR1 LGHDT and CDR2 YNNKEL (reference sequence). CDR3 protein: CASSPSGSYEQYF. DNA of the CDR3: TGTGCCAGCAGCCCTAGCGGCTCCTACGAGCAGTACTTC.

This clonotype has ten or more counts. The chain uses TRBV7-2 and TRBJ2-2; D might be TRBD1 (5 bases). The CDR3 has 15 residues. Germline CDR1 reads SGHTA; CDR2 reads FQGNSA. Deletions cut 1 base from V and 0 bases from J, with 6 bases between. For the CDR3, the DNA is TGTGCCAGCAGCTTAGAGGGGACGAACACCGGGGAGCTGTTTTTT. It encodes CASSLEGTNTGELFF. Filled out from reference TRBV7-2 and TRBJ2-2, the complete variable domain reads GAGVSQSPSNKVTEKGKDVELRCDPISGHTALYWYRQSLGQGLEFLIYFQGNSAPDKSGLPSDRFSAERTGGSVSTLTIQRTQQEDSAVYLCASSLEGTNTGELFFGEGSRLTVL.

This clonotype occurred a few times. The V call is TRBV7-2, the J call TRBJ1-6, with D unresolved. This CDR3 is built from 17 residues. Germline V CDR1 and CDR2: SGHTA, FQGNSA. V lost 2 bases, J lost 3 bases, and 14 bases lay in between. CDR3 bases: TGTGCCAGCAGCTTAAATCAGCCCAGCGACTATAATTCACCCCTCCACTTT. Its protein product is CASSLNQPSDYNSPLHF.

The V gene is TRBV7-2, the J gene TRBJ1-1; D ambiguous. Germline CDR1 is SGHTA and CDR2 is FQGNSA. V lost 4 bases to trimming and J lost 6 bases, with 12 bases between them. The CDR3 has 13 residues. CDR3: CASSSQRTAEAFF. As DNA, the CDR3 is TGTGCCAGCAGCTCCCAACGTACGGCTGAAGCTTTCTTT.

This clonotype was detected ten times or more. The J gene is TRBJ2-5, the V gene TRBV4-1, with TRBD2 matching 8 bases. J lost 5 bases, V lost 4 bases, and 12 bases had no gene match. The CDR3 spans 16 residues. Per the germline V gene, CDR1 is MGHRA and CDR2 is YSYEKL. The DNA for the CDR3 is TGCGCCAGCAGCCGACAAACTAGCGCGGGGGGCGAGACCCAGTACTTC. Amino acids: CASSRQTSAGGETQYF.

This clonotype was observed a handful of times. The chain has TRBV20-1 and TRBJ1-1, with D unresolved. This CDR3 is built from 13 residues. V lost 3 bases and J lost 5, with 13 bases in between. Germline values: CDR1 DFQATT, CDR2 SNEGSKA (reference sequence). CDR3 nucleotide sequence: TGCAGTGCTAGTAAGGGTGCGCGGACTGAAGCTTTCTTT. As protein: CSASKGARTEAFF.

The V call is TRBV7-8, the J call TRBJ1-2; 7 bases align to TRBD1. CDR1 SGHVS and CDR2 FQNEAQ come from the germline V gene. V lost 2 bases and J lost 1; bases outside the gene matches: 10. This CDR3 region has 17 residues. The CDR3 region is CASSLTPADRNNYGYTF. The CDR3 coding sequence is TGTGCCAGCAGCTTAACCCCCGCGGACAGGAATAACTATGGCTACACCTTC.

The chain links TRBV29-1 to TRBJ1-5, with a possible D match to TRBD1 (6 bases). V lost 3 bases and J lost 4, with 10 bases in between. From germline, CDR1 is SQVTM and CDR2 ANQGSEA. This CDR3 is 13 amino acids long. The CDR3 DNA is TGCAGCGTTGATTTAGGGGGTAATCAGCCCCAGCATTTT. Translated: CSVDLGGNQPQHF.

This clonotype has just a few counts. J is TRBJ2-7 and V is TRBV7-9, with 9 nucleotides matching TRBD1. In germline, CDR1 is SEHNR, CDR2 FQNEAQ (reference sequence). V lost 3 bases, J lost 7 bases, and 7 bases stayed unmatched. The CDR3 is 14 residues long. The CDR3 here is CASSFDRGAREQYF. In DNA, the CDR3 is TGTGCCAGCAGCTTTGACAGGGGGGCGCGAGAGCAGTACTTC.

V gene TRBV7-9 combines with J gene TRBJ1-6; unclear D gene. Looked up from germline, CDR1 is SEHNR and CDR2 is FQNEAQ (reference sequence). The CDR3 spans 14 residues. The V end lost 0 bases, the J end lost 5 bases, and 5 bases lay between the germline ends. CDR3 residues: CASSLASDNSPLHF. The CDR3 DNA is TGTGCCAGCAGCTTAGCGTCCGATAATTCACCCCTCCACTTT.

This clonotype was recorded many times. In nucleotides, the CDR3 is TGCGCCAGCAGCTCCGGCCGGGGAGACACCGGGGAGCTGTTTTTT. This gives the protein CASSSGRGDTGELFF. The chain carries TRBV5-1 and TRBJ2-2; D might be TRBD2 (5 bases). Trimming pared 3 bases from V and 3 bases from J, leaving 12 bases between. The CDR3 runs 15 residues. The V gene's germline CDR1 is SGHRS and CDR2 YFSETQ.

This chain connects TRBV6-1 to TRBJ2-3; D remains ambiguous. The CDR3 has 14 residues. V was pared by 1 base and J by 6 bases, with 11 bases between. Germline lookup yields CDR1 MNHNS and CDR2 SASEGT. CDR3 nucleotide sequence: TGTGCCAGCAGTGAAGTGAAGGTCATGGATACGCAGTATTTT. Translation gives CASSEVKVMDTQYF.

V is TRBV4-3 and J is TRBJ2-4, with 9 bases that match TRBD2. The ends lost 0 bases at V and 6 bases at J; junction bases unmatched: 6. The germline CDR1 and CDR2 sequences are LGHNA and YSLEER. The CDR3 extends over 16 amino acids. CDR3 sequence: CASSQDRAGGLNIQYF. In DNA form, the CDR3 reads TGCGCCAGCAGCCAAGACAGAGCGGGGGGTCTAAACATTCAGTACTTC.

This clonotype has a count of ten or more. The V gene is TRBV20-1, the J gene TRBJ2-1; 7 bases agree with TRBD2. Unmatched junction bases numbered 11, after V lost 2 bases and J lost 7 bases. Germline V gives CDR1 DFQATT, CDR2 SNEGSKA (reference sequence). This CDR3 is built from 15 residues. This chain's CDR3 is CSARFSYRGVNEQFF. CDR3 coding DNA: TGCAGTGCTAGATTCTCCTACCGGGGGGTGAATGAGCAGTTCTTC.

This clonotype was counted at least ten times. V and J are TRBV5-7 and TRBJ2-4; D is perhaps TRBD1 or TRBD2 (5 bases each). TRBV5-7 falls under the ORF class, with uncertain function. Trimming cost V 8 bases and J 0 bases, with 9 bases left between them. The CDR3 contains 13 residues. Here the CDR3 reads CARRGLAKNIQYF. Written as DNA, the CDR3 is TGTGCCAGGAGGGGTTTAGCCAAAAACATTCAGTACTTC.

The rearrangement uses TRBV29-1 and TRBJ2-7; TRBD1 aligns across 12 bases. The ends lost 2 bases at V and 3 bases at J; junction bases unmatched: 11. The V gene's germline CDR1 is SQVTM and CDR2 ANQGSEA. The CDR3 is made up of 17 amino acids. The CDR3 spells CSVELTGQGAFDYEQYF. CDR3 bases: TGCAGCGTTGAATTAACGGGACAGGGGGCTTTCGACTACGAGCAGTACTTC.

This clonotype has at least ten counts. CDR3 nucleotides: TGCGCCAGCAGCTTGGGACCGGGACCTTCTGGAAACACCATATATTTT. It encodes CASSLGPGPSGNTIYF. This chain joins TRBV5-1 and TRBJ1-3; D perhaps matches TRBD1 (5 bases). Trimming stripped 0 bases from V and 1 base from J, with 11 bases between. The CDR3 loop spans 16 amino acids. Germline lookup yields CDR1 SGHRS and CDR2 YFSETQ.

This clonotype was recorded a few times. The chain uses TRBV7-2 and TRBJ2-3, with unresolved D. V lost 5 bases to trimming and J lost 10 bases, with 19 bases between them. CDR3 size: 14 residues. CDR1 is SGHTA, CDR2 FQGNSA, per germline. The CDR3 region is CASSTRPDVGSQYF. As DNA, the CDR3 is TGTGCCAGCAGCACACGACCCGATGTGGGTTCGCAGTATTTT.

This clonotype was observed a few times. The V call is TRBV4-1, the J call TRBJ2-7; TRBD1 matches at 8 bases. CDR3 length: 19 amino acids. V lost 4 bases and J lost 0; bases outside the gene matches: 17. CDR1 MGHRA and CDR2 YSYEKL come from the germline V gene. The CDR3 reads CASSRTTGARPEVSYEQYF. The CDR3, as DNA: TGCGCCAGCAGCCGAACGACAGGGGCCCGCCCTGAGGTCTCCTACGAGCAGTACTTC.

V and J are TRBV20-1 and TRBJ1-1; D is possibly TRBD1 (5 bases). This CDR3 comprises 14 residues. CDR1 DFQATT and CDR2 SNEGSKA come from the germline V gene (reference sequence). V lost 3 bases, J lost 6 bases, and 17 bases lay in between. Here the CDR3 reads CSARSWQGTAEAFF. CDR3 sequence (DNA): TGCAGTGCTAGGAGTTGGCAGGGTACAGCTGAAGCTTTCTTT.

CDR3 in DNA: TGTGCCAGCAGTCACCGGGACAGGGTGGTTGATGAGCAGTTCTTC. Translating it yields CASSHRDRVVDEQFF. The chain recombines TRBV6-2 or TRBV6-3 with TRBJ2-1; 9 bases map to TRBD1. The CDR3 runs 15 residues. The V gene end was trimmed by 5 bases and the J gene end by 8 bases; junction bases not matched to a gene: 10. CDR1 and CDR2 (germline): MNHEY, SVGEGT.

This clonotype came up a few times. The CDR3 spells CATSDLWTNNEQFF. The CDR3 DNA reads as TGTGCCACCAGTGATTTGTGGACAAACAATGAGCAGTTCTTC. V usage is TRBV24-1 and J usage is TRBJ2-1; tentative D call: TRBD1 (5 bases). The V and J ends lost 0 bases and 5 bases respectively, with 7 bases between them. CDR3 length: 14 residues. The germline CDR1 and CDR2 sequences are KGHDR and SFDVKD.

This clonotype was observed at least ten times. V usage is TRBV5-1 and J usage is TRBJ1-2; tentatively, D is TRBD1 (5 bases). This CDR3 contains 13 residues. CDR1 is SGHRS, CDR2 YFSETQ, per germline. The ends were cut back, 4 bases at V and 6 bases at J, with 13 bases in the middle. For the CDR3, the DNA is TGCGCCAGCAGCAACGGACAAGTTAATGGCTACACCTTC. It specifies CASSNGQVNGYTF.

This clonotype was observed a few times. This sequence joins TRBV20-1 and TRBJ1-5, with 8 bases aligning to TRBD1. The CDR3 contains 15 residues. The germline CDR1 and CDR2 sequences are DFQATT and SNEGSKA (reference sequence). J lost 6 bases, V lost 4 bases, and 11 bases had no gene match. CDR3 sequence (DNA): TGCAGTGCTACGCCAGGGGGCGCGTCTGGTCAGCCCCAGCATTTT. This gives the protein CSATPGGASGQPQHF.

The chain uses TRBV30 and TRBJ2-3, with D perhaps being TRBD1 or TRBD2 (5 bases each). Trimming left V 5 bases short and J 5 bases short, with 5 bases between. Germline V gene lookup returns CDR1 GTSNPN and CDR2 SVGIG (reference sequence). This CDR3 has 10 residues. As DNA, the CDR3 is TGTGCCTGGGGGGGAGATACGCAGTATTTT. Residues: CAWGGDTQYF.

The DNA for the CDR3 is TGCGCCAGCAGCCAAGATGGAGGGGTTCCTAACTATGGCTACACCTTC. It yields the protein CASSQDGGVPNYGYTF. V is TRBV4-3 and J is TRBJ1-2; TRBD1 might be the D (5 bases). The CDR3 is 16 amino acids. Trimming took 0 bases from V and 0 from J, leaving 11 bases between them. Germline CDR1 LGHNA, CDR2 YSLEER.

The table lists this clonotype with a few counts. The V and J genes are TRBV15 and TRBJ2-1; TRBD2 matches 13 bases. J gave up 5 bases and V 3 bases, and 4 bases lay outside the gene matches. The CDR3 runs 16 residues. Germline V gene sequence: CDR1 LNHNV, CDR2 YYDKDF (reference sequence). Here the CDR3 reads CATSSLGLAGDNEQFF. Written as DNA, the CDR3 is TGTGCCACCAGCAGCTTAGGACTAGCGGGGGACAATGAGCAGTTCTTC.

The genes are TRBV10-3 and TRBJ2-1, with a weak D call TRBD1 (6 bases). Germline values: CDR1 ENHRY, CDR2 SYGVKD. V lost 3 bases, J lost 2 bases, and 23 bases lay in between. The CDR3 runs 19 residues. The CDR3, as DNA: TGTGCCATCAGTGATGGGGACACCTTCCCAAGAGGGGCCTACAATGAGCAGTTCTTC. Translated: CAISDGDTFPRGAYNEQFF.

The chain has TRBV21-1 and TRBJ2-1. TRBV21-1 constitutes a pseudogene. The CDR3 is 12 amino acids. The CDR3 DNA reads TGTGCCAGCAGCACCGGAGACAATGAGCAGTTCTTC. Its translation: CASSTGDNEQFF.